Following are 16 T cell receptor beta chains from one sample sequenced in a study of T-cell memory formation after mild COVID-19. TCRdb analysed the 5' RACE reads with MiXCR anew, one entry per CDR3 protein. The sample yields over 350,000 distinct CDR3 sequences, roughly 15% seen once. Sample: PBMCs or a T cell subset sorted from them (not recorded which). These receptors were taken from a man between 18 and 29 years old who had mild COVID-19 (a few samples of this study predate the infection). Cell type and time point are not known.

A few counts support this clonotype. The V gene is TRBV5-4, the J gene TRBJ2-3; 7 nucleotides match TRBD2. Trimming took 4 bases from V and 0 from J; bases not matched to a gene: 11. The CDR3 has 17 residues. From germline, CDR1 is SGHNT and CDR2 YYREEE (reference sequence). In nucleotides, the CDR3 is TGTGCCAGCAGCACACGACTAGCTGGATCTAGCACAGATACGCAGTATTTT. Residues: CASSTRLAGSSTDTQYF. The full variable domain, its missing parts supplied by reference TRBV5-4 and TRBJ2-3, is ETGVTQSPTHLIKTRGQQVTLRCSSQSGHNTVSWYQQALGQGPQFIFQYYREEENGRGNFPPRFSGLQFPNYSSELNVNALELDDSALYLCASSTRLAGSSTDTQYFGPGTRLTVL.

The chain employs TRBV6-1 and TRBJ1-1, with D perhaps TRBD1 (6 bases). V was cut by 4 bases and J by 7 bases, with 7 bases left in between. CDR1 MNHNS and CDR2 SASEGT come from the germline V gene. CDR3 length equals 11 residues. The CDR3 here is CASSVTGEAFF. The CDR3 DNA sequence: TGTGCCAGCAGTGTGACAGGTGAAGCTTTCTTT.

This clonotype occurred a few times. This sequence joins TRBV10-3 and TRBJ2-2; 15 bases are a match to TRBD2. This CDR3 has 19 amino acids. CDR1 and CDR2 from the germline V gene are ENHRY and SYGVKD. V trimming: 0 bases; J trimming: 1 base; junction bases outside the gene matches: 3. The CDR3 reads CAISESGLAGGLNTGELFF. The DNA of the CDR3 is TGTGCCATCAGTGAGTCGGGACTAGCGGGGGGCTTGAACACCGGGGAGCTGTTTTTT.

The rearrangement joins TRBV12-3 or TRBV12-4 to TRBJ2-5; 12 nucleotides align to TRBD2. V was pared by 6 bases and J by 5 bases, with 7 bases of the junction left unmatched. The length of the CDR3 is 15 residues. In nucleotides, the CDR3 is TGTGCCAGCAGGCCCCTAGCGGGGGGGCCGGAGACCCAGTACTTC. Protein product: CASRPLAGGPETQYF.

This clonotype came up a few times. J is TRBJ1-6 and V is TRBV19; D perhaps matches TRBD1 (6 bases). Germline assignment: CDR1 LNHDA and CDR2 SQIVND (reference sequence). The CDR3 spans 16 residues. V was pared by 4 bases and J by 4 bases, with 14 bases between. The CDR3 DNA follows: TGTGCCAGTAGTACACCAGGGGATCGGTATAATTCACCCCTCCACTTT. Amino acid sequence: CASSTPGDRYNSPLHF.

The CDR3, as DNA: TGTGCCAGCAAATCAGGGGGCGTTGAAGAAAAACTGTTTTTT. Translating it yields CASKSGGVEEKLFF. The rearrangement uses TRBV25-1 and TRBJ1-4; TRBD1 matches at 8 bases. V was pared by 7 bases and J by 8 bases, with 9 bases of the junction left unmatched. The CDR3 is made up of 14 amino acids. Per the germline V gene, CDR1 is MGHDK and CDR2 is SYGVNS.

CDR3 loop: CASSILTSSYNEQFF. The CDR3 DNA follows: TGTGCCAGCAGTATCCTTACGAGCTCCTACAATGAGCAGTTCTTC. This sequence joins TRBV27 and TRBJ2-1, with D hard to call. CDR3 length equals 15 residues. The germline V and J ends were trimmed by 5 bases and 0 bases, with 11 bases remaining between them. The germline V gene has CDR1 MNHEY and CDR2 SMNVEV (reference sequence).

The V gene is TRBV30, the J gene TRBJ1-1; 9 bases fit TRBD1. The CDR3 covers 14 residues. The V gene's germline CDR1 is GTSNPN and CDR2 SVGIG (reference sequence). V was clipped by 3 bases and J by 1 base; unmatched bases: 3. In nucleotides, the CDR3 is TGTGCCTGGAGGTCGGGACAGGGGAACACTGAAGCTTTCTTT. Encoded protein: CAWRSGQGNTEAFF.

The gene calls are TRBV4-3 and TRBJ2-7, with a weak D call TRBD1 (6 bases). In germline, CDR1 is LGHNA, CDR2 YSLEER. V lost 0 bases and J 8 bases, leaving 14 bases between the germline ends. CDR3 length: 14 amino acids. The CDR3 bases are TGCGCCAGCAGCCAAGATTCGAGGACAGTTCAGCAGTACTTC. Translation gives CASSQDSRTVQQYF.

This clonotype was found a few times. The chain carries TRBV9 and TRBJ2-3; TRBD2 is a possible D gene (6 bases). This CDR3 is 16 amino acids long. V lost 2 bases to trimming and J lost 0 bases, with 13 bases between them. Per the germline V gene, CDR1 is SGDLS and CDR2 is YYNGEE. The CDR3 spells CASSVPGGESTDTQYF. Here the CDR3 DNA reads TGTGCCAGCAGCGTCCCCGGCGGGGAAAGCACAGATACGCAGTATTTT.

J is TRBJ1-6 and V is TRBV12-3 or TRBV12-4, with D perhaps matching TRBD1 (5 bases). The CDR3 runs 14 residues. V was clipped by 6 bases and J by 6 bases, with 12 bases between them. The CDR3 coding sequence is TGTGCCAGCAGCCTCGGGACTTTTAATTCACCCCTCCACTTT. Encoded protein: CASSLGTFNSPLHF.

The chain employs TRBV6-2 or TRBV6-3 and TRBJ1-5; no definite D call. The ends were cut back, 4 bases at V and 2 bases at J, with 12 bases in the middle. CDR1 and CDR2 from the germline V gene are MNHEY and SVGEGT. The CDR3 sequence is 15 residues long. CDR3 in DNA: TGTGCCAGCAGTTCCCACGTGGAGGGCAATCAGCCCCAGCATTTT. It translates to CASSSHVEGNQPQHF.

This clonotype was seen more than once but under ten times. This chain connects TRBV19 to TRBJ1-3; D gene unclear. CDR3 size: 15 residues. With 7 bases removed from V and 0 bases from J, the gap between germline ends came to 13 bases. Germline V lookup: CDR1 LNHDA, CDR2 SQIVND (reference sequence). CDR3 in amino acids: CASTPSRSSGNTIYF. The CDR3 bases are TGTGCCAGTACCCCTTCGCGGAGCTCTGGAAACACCATATATTTT.

The J gene is TRBJ2-7, the V gene TRBV5-5, with a tentative D call TRBD1 (6 bases). Trimming pared 2 bases from V and 3 bases from J, leaving 9 bases between. CDR1 SGHKS and CDR2 YYEKEE come from the germline V gene (reference sequence). CDR3 length: 13 amino acids. The CDR3 region has the DNA TGTGCCAGCAGCTTAACAGGGATCTACGAGCAGTACGTC. Protein product: CASSLTGIYEQYV.

J is TRBJ1-6 and V is TRBV4-3; 7 nucleotides align to TRBD1. Germline CDR1 LGHNA, CDR2 YSLEER. CDR3 length equals 15 residues. V lost 5 bases and J lost 10; bases outside the gene matches: 11. CDR3 coding DNA: TGCGCCAGCAGCTATGAACAGGGGCTCGGATCACCCCTCCACTTT. As protein: CASSYEQGLGSPLHF.

This clonotype was found a few times. The chain is built from TRBV10-1 and TRBJ2-1; D remains unclear. Trimming took off 2 bases at V and 4 bases at J, with 6 bases between the two ends. There are 13 residues in the CDR3. Germline loops: CDR1 WNHNN, CDR2 SYGVQD (reference sequence). The CDR3 DNA is TGCGCCAGCAGTGAGCCACCTTACAATGAGCAGTTCTTC. This gives the protein CASSEPPYNEQFF.